Following are 8 T cell receptor beta chains from one sample sequenced in a study of post-analysis software for immune sequencing data. These TCRs are of unknown antigen specificity. cDNA libraries for TCR beta contained unique molecular identifiers. In TCRdb, the PCR reads were re-called with MiXCR into one record per CDR3 protein. The table records fewer than 600,000 distinct CDR3 sequences, roughly 45% of them present only once. Study-wide findings and caveats: Higher frequency in patients than in controls was seen for roughly five TRBV segments, with TRBV5-6, TRBV5-1 and TRBV20-1 among them.

The sample was blood. These TCRs come from a girl under 18 with multiple sclerosis.

The sample holds one count of this clonotype. The gene calls are TRBV20-1 and TRBJ2-1; D possibly corresponds to TRBD1 (5 bases). The V and J ends lost 3 bases and 1 base respectively, with 10 bases between them. This CDR3 comprises 14 residues. CDR1 and CDR2 from the germline V gene are DFQATT and SNEGSKA (reference sequence). The CDR3 reads CSARGLISYNEQFF. The CDR3 DNA is TGCAGTGCTAGGGGGCTAATTTCCTACAATGAGCAGTTCTTC.

This clonotype occurred a few times. In nucleotides, the CDR3 is TGCAGCGTTTACCTTGCTTACGAGCAGTACTTC. This gives the protein CSVYLAYEQYF. This rearrangement joins TRBV29-1 to TRBJ2-7, with unresolved D. V was cut by 5 bases and J by 4 bases, with 9 bases left in between. From germline, CDR1 is SQVTM and CDR2 ANQGSEA. The CDR3 runs 11 residues.

In its sample, this clonotype was seen a few times. The rearrangement links TRBV7-3 to TRBJ2-3, with 11 positions matching TRBD2. This CDR3 has 15 amino acids. V lost 5 bases, J lost 3 bases, and 4 bases stayed unmatched. Germline values: CDR1 SGHTA, CDR2 FQGTGA. The CDR3 here is CASSPTSGKTDTQYF. The CDR3 region has the DNA TGTGCCAGCAGCCCGACTAGCGGGAAAACAGATACGCAGTATTTT. Looking up the rest from reference TRBV7-3 and TRBJ2-3 gives the full variable domain: GAGVSQTPSNKVTEKGKYVELRCDPISGHTALYWYRQSLGQGPEFLIYFQGTGAADDSGLPNDRFFAVRPEGSVSTLKIQRTERGDSAVYLCASSPTSGKTDTQYFGPGTRLTVL.

The chain couples TRBV6-1 to TRBJ1-2; D is ambiguous. Trimming left V 7 bases short and J 3 bases short, with 18 bases between. The CDR3 covers 15 residues. CDR1 is MNHNS and CDR2 is SASEGT in the germline V gene. The CDR3 reads CASTYRRDSYYGYTF. Written as DNA, the CDR3 is TGTGCCAGCACCTATCGAAGGGATTCGTACTATGGCTACACCTTC.

Worth noting for this clonotype: A much larger clone sits a single nucleotide away, making a read error possible. The chain has TRBV29-1 and TRBJ2-7; D is unresolved. V was shortened by 0 bases and J by 6 bases, with 9 bases between the two germline ends. Germline loops: CDR1 SQVTM, CDR2 ANQGSEA. The CDR3 has 12 amino acids. The CDR3 loop reads CSVEDQGAEQYF. CDR3 DNA: TGCAGCGTTGAAGATCAAGGAGCCGAGCAGTACTTC.

This chain uses TRBV9 with TRBJ2-1; D is possibly TRBD2 (6 bases). Germline loops: CDR1 SGDLS, CDR2 YYNGEE. Trimming pared 2 bases from V and 7 bases from J, leaving 10 bases between. This CDR3 is 13 amino acids long. The CDR3 DNA sequence: TGTGCCAGCAGCGTTGGCCTAGCGAATGAGCAGTTCTTC. Amino acid sequence: CASSVGLANEQFF.

This chain uses TRBV28 with TRBJ2-6; TRBD2 is a possible D gene (5 bases). The CDR3 has 19 residues. V dropped 5 bases and J dropped 0 bases, with 20 bases sitting between them. Germline assignment: CDR1 MDHEN and CDR2 SYDVKM. The CDR3: CASSPYSTRGLSGANVLTF. DNA for the CDR3: TGTGCCAGCAGTCCTTACAGCACCCGAGGACTCTCTGGGGCCAACGTCCTGACTTTC.

This clonotype was picked up a small number of times. J is TRBJ2-4 and V is TRBV4-1; 14 nucleotides align to TRBD2. CDR1 MGHRA and CDR2 YSYEKL come from the germline V gene. CDR3 length: 18 residues. J lost 0 bases, V lost 4 bases, and 5 bases had no gene match. The CDR3 sequence: CASSRGLAGGLAKNIQYF. Written as DNA, the CDR3 is TGCGCCAGCAGCCGAGGACTAGCGGGAGGTTTAGCCAAAAACATTCAGTACTTC.